The rows below give T cell receptor beta chains drawn from one sample of a study of cytomegalovirus exposure and HLA in healthy donors. Repertoires were generated with immunoSEQ multiplex PCR, while TCRdb's copy carries only in-frame clones and drops some. Here the sample spans some 120,000 clones, around 82% being singletons. The sample comprised PBMCs. The receptors originated from a woman between 40 and 50 years old in good health and CMV-seropositive. The CDR3 runs from the conserved cysteine through the conserved F or W. A D gene is named only where the DNA matches it firmly. Part of the rows lack a size; the others show once, few, many or a class for expanded clones.

v_call	clone_size	j_call	d_call	cdr3_aa	cdr3_nt
TRBV11-2	-	TRBJ2-7	TRBD2	CASSSRRRGEGTRNYEQYF	TGTGCCAGCAGCTCCAGACGACGGGGGGAGGGAACCCGTAACTACGAGCAGTACTTC
TRBV29-1	-	TRBJ2-3	TRBD1	CSVQGVDRGRTDTQYF	TGCAGCGTCCAAGGGGTGGACAGGGGGCGCACAGATACGCAGTATTTT
TRBV9	few	TRBJ2-7	-	CASSPPPRDGTYEQYF	TGTGCCAGCAGCCCACCCCCCCGGGATGGTACCTACGAGCAGTACTTC
TRBV30	few	TRBJ2-7	-	CAWSVQAAARLYF	TGTGCCTGGAGTGTACAAGCAGCGGCACGGCTGTACTTC
TRBV15	-	TRBJ2-3	-	CATSRDGRGSDTQYF	TGTGCCACCAGCAGAGATGGGCGAGGGTCAGATACGCAGTATTTT
TRBV2	-	TRBJ1-1	-	CASSDRAGTEAFF	TGTGCCAGCAGTGACAGGGCCGGCACTGAAGCTTTCTTT
TRBV5-6	-	TRBJ2-7	-	CASSLRLASYEQYF	TGTGCCAGCAGCTTGCGGCTAGCTTCCTACGAGCAGTACTTC
TRBV5-1	few	TRBJ2-7	TRBD2	CASSWGWGTSGSTTYEQYF	TGCGCCAGCAGCTGGGGTTGGGGGACTAGCGGGTCGACGACCTACGAGCAGTACTTC
TRBV29-1	-	TRBJ2-7	TRBD1	CSAGGQGSLYEQYF	TGCAGCGCCGGGGGACAGGGGAGTCTATACGAGCAATACTTC
TRBV5-5	-	TRBJ2-2	-	CASVTPGELFF	TGTGCCAGCGTGACACCCGGGGAGCTGTTTTTT
TRBV7-9	-	TRBJ2-7	-	CASSPERGSYEQYF	TGTGCCAGCAGCCCCGAGAGGGGGTCCTACGAGCAGTACTTC
TRBV6-4	medium-sized	TRBJ2-3	TRBD2	CASSDGGADTQYF	TGTGCCAGCAGTGACGGGGGGGCAGATACGCAGTATTTT
TRBV28	-	TRBJ1-4	TRBD1	CASSLWGSGGATNEKLFF	TGTGCCAGCAGTTTATGGGGGTCAGGGGGCGCAACTAATGAAAAACTGTTTTTT
TRBV4-1	-	TRBJ1-2	-	CASSQARANYGYTF	TGCGCCAGCAGCCAAGCCAGGGCCAACTATGGCTACACCTTC